The next 11 T cell receptor beta chains were all read from a single sample in a study of shared clonotypes between healthy human individuals. Only in-frame clones appear in the TCRdb table, and some are missing; sequencing was by immunoSEQ multiplex PCR. The sample carries 2 million to 2.5 million clones, 93% recorded once. Sequenced input: naive CD4+ T cells from PBMCs. Subset noted: CD45RA+ positively selected. The source of these receptors is a man in his late teens or twenties in good health. Some clones in this sample may be carry-over from other donors' samples.

The J gene is TRBJ1-1, the V gene TRBV14; D not resolved. Germline V lookup: CDR1 SGHDN, CDR2 FVKESK. CDR3 length: 17 residues. The V and J ends lost 1 base and 0 bases respectively, with 15 bases between them. The DNA of the CDR3 is TGTGCCAGCAGCCAAGCCCTACGCTGGCGGATGAACACTGAAGCTTTCTTT. It encodes CASSQALRWRMNTEAFF.

J is TRBJ2-1 and V is TRBV28, with a tentative D call TRBD2 (5 bases). V lost 8 bases and J lost 8, with 19 bases in between. The CDR3 runs to 14 residues. Per the germline V gene, CDR1 is MDHEN and CDR2 is SYDVKM. CDR3: CASRAEWAPDEQFF. The CDR3 DNA reads as TGTGCCAGCCGAGCGGAGTGGGCACCCGATGAGCAGTTCTTC.

The rearrangement uses TRBV5-1 and TRBJ2-1; 10 positions agree with TRBD2. This CDR3 is 13 amino acids long. Unmatched junction bases numbered 3, after V lost 4 bases and J lost 8 bases. Germline V gene lookup returns CDR1 SGHRS and CDR2 YFSETQ. Here the CDR3 reads CASSPSGSYEQFF. As DNA, the CDR3 is TGCGCCAGCAGCCCTAGCGGGAGTTATGAGCAGTTCTTC.

V usage is TRBV10-3 and J usage is TRBJ2-7; 10 positions agree with TRBD1. CDR1 and CDR2 (germline): ENHRY, SYGVKD. CDR3 length: 12 amino acids. With 10 bases clipped from V and 4 bases from J, the junction kept 4 bases outside the gene matches. The CDR3 DNA follows: TGTGCCAACGGGGACAGGGGTTACGAGCAGTACTTC. Its protein is CANGDRGYEQYF.

The CDR3 spells CASSRQGIFTDTQYF. CDR3 nucleotide sequence: TGTGCCAGCAGCCGACAGGGTATTTTCACAGATACGCAGTATTTT. This chain links TRBV13 with TRBJ2-3, with TRBD1 identical over 7 bases. Trimming cost V 5 bases and J 2 bases; bases outside gene matches: 7. This CDR3 region has 15 residues. Germline V gene lookup returns CDR1 PRHDT and CDR2 FYEKMQ (reference sequence).

The chain combines TRBV15 with TRBJ1-4; D unclear. Per the germline V gene, CDR1 is LNHNV and CDR2 is YYDKDF (reference sequence). The CDR3 has 14 amino acids. The V gene lost 0 bases and the J gene lost 8 bases, with 10 bases spanning the gap. The CDR3 bases are TGTGCCACCAGCAGAGATACGAGGGAAGAAAAACTGTTTTTT. Translating it yields CATSRDTREEKLFF.

The J gene is TRBJ2-2, the V gene TRBV5-6, with TRBD1 matching 9 bases. V trimming: 5 bases; J trimming: 0 bases; junction bases outside the gene matches: 5. The germline CDR1 and CDR2 sequences are SGHDT and YYEEEE. CDR3 length equals 16 residues. CDR3 DNA: TGTGCCAGCAGGCTAGACAGGGGGTCGAACACCGGGGAGCTGTTTTTT. As protein: CASRLDRGSNTGELFF.

CDR3 in DNA: TGTGCCAGCAGCTTGTATCCGGCTTCTAGCGGGAGGGAAGAGACCCAGTACTTC. Translation: CASSLYPASSGREETQYF. The gene calls are TRBV5-4 and TRBJ2-5; 12 bases line up with TRBD2. V gave up 1 base and J gave up 3 bases; unmatched junction bases: 10. This CDR3 contains 18 residues. Germline values: CDR1 SGHNT, CDR2 YYREEE (reference sequence).

The chain uses TRBV19 and TRBJ1-5; D gene unclear. The V end lost 3 bases, the J end lost 6 bases, and 6 bases lay between the germline ends. This CDR3 spans 12 amino acids. The germline V gene encodes CDR1 LNHDA and CDR2 SQIVND (reference sequence). The CDR3 DNA is TGTGCCAGTAGTATCAACTCTCAGCCCCAGCATTTT. It yields the protein CASSINSQPQHF. The full variable domain, completed using reference TRBV19 and TRBJ1-5, is DGGITQSPKYLFRKEGQNVTLSCEQNLNHDAMYWYRQDPGQGLRLIYYSQIVNDFQKGDIAEGYSVSREKKESFPLTVTSAQKNPTAFYLCASSINSQPQHFGDGTRLSIL.

As concerns this clone: Within the sample, other DNA sequences also encode this same CDR3. The chain links TRBV18 to TRBJ2-7, with TRBD1 identical over 8 bases. The CDR3 has 15 amino acids. Per germline, CDR1 KGHSH and CDR2 LQKENI. V lost 3 bases to trimming and J lost 0 bases; unmatched junction nucleotides: 4. This chain's CDR3 is CASSPSGTGSYEQYF. CDR3 in DNA: TGTGCCAGCTCACCTTCCGGGACAGGCTCCTACGAGCAGTACTTC.

The chain is built from TRBV5-4 and TRBJ1-6, with a tentative D call TRBD1 (6 bases). The length of the CDR3 is 16 residues. Trimming cost V 4 bases and J 9 bases, with 20 bases left between them. Germline lookup yields CDR1 SGHNT and CDR2 YYREEE (reference sequence). The CDR3 DNA reads as TGTGCCAGCAGCGATCCGGCGGCAGGAGGGGGTTCACCCCTCCACTTT. Its translation: CASSDPAAGGGSPLHF.